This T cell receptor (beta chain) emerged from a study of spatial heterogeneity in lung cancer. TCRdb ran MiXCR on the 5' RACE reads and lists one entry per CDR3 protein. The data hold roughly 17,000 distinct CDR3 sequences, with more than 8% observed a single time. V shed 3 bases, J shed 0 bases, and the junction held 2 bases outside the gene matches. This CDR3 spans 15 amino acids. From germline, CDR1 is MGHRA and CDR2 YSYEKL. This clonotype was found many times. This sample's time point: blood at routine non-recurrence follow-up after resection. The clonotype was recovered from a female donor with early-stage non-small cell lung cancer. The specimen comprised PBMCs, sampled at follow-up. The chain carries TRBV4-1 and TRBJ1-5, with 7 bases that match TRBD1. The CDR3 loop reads CASSQGQYSNQPQHF. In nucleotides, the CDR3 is TGCGCCAGCAGCCAGGGACAGTATAGCAATCAGCCCCAGCATTTT.